The rows below give T cell receptor beta chains drawn from one sample of a study of immune evolution from preneoplasia to lung adenocarcinoma. This table comes from immunoSEQ multiplex PCR, and its TCRdb copy is limited to in-frame clones, with some not included. The repertoire has some 8,200 clones, about four fifths of them found once; the top ten carry approximately 2.5%. Sequencing was performed on FFPE invasive lung adenocarcinoma tissue. The receptors come from a person aged 50-75 years with lung adenocarcinoma. Each CDR3 is given with its conserved first and last residue. D genes are given only for firm matches. Clone size is given for some rows only: seen once, a few or many times, or a class if the clone is expanded.

v_gene: TRBV4-2; abundance: .; d_gene: TRBD2; j_gene: TRBJ2-7; CDR3nt: TGTGCCAGCAGCCAGGAAAGCGGGATGAGCTCCTACGAGCAGTACTTC; CDR3aa: CASSQESGMSSYEQYF
v_gene: TRBV29-1; abundance: .; d_gene: .; j_gene: TRBJ2-1; CDR3nt: TGCAGCGCCACAGAAAGACAGATTGAGCAGTTCTTC; CDR3aa: CSATERQIEQFF
v_gene: TRBV28; abundance: .; d_gene: TRBD1; j_gene: TRBJ1-4; CDR3nt: TGTGCCAGCACTAAGGCAGGGGGGTTGGAAAAACTGTTTTTT; CDR3aa: CASTKAGGLEKLFF
v_gene: TRBV7-9; abundance: once; d_gene: .; j_gene: TRBJ2-3; CDR3nt: TGTGCCAGCAGCTTGCCGGGACTGCCAACTCATACGCAGTATTTT; CDR3aa: CASSLPGLPTHTQYF
v_gene: TRBV7-2; abundance: .; d_gene: .; j_gene: TRBJ2-7; CDR3nt: TGTGCCAGCAGCTTATCAGACATCAGCTCCTACGAGCAGTACTTC; CDR3aa: CASSLSDISSYEQYF
v_gene: TRBV5-1; abundance: .; d_gene: .; j_gene: TRBJ1-1; CDR3nt: TGCGCCAGCAGCTTGGCCGTTAGAGCAGGGGAAAACACTGAAGCTTTCTTT; CDR3aa: CASSLAVRAGENTEAFF
v_gene: TRBV11-3; abundance: .; d_gene: .; j_gene: TRBJ2-2; CDR3nt: TGTGCCAGCAGCTTAGGGGCAGGACTAACCGGGGAGCTGTTTTTT; CDR3aa: CASSLGAGLTGELFF
v_gene: TRBV7-9; abundance: .; d_gene: .; j_gene: TRBJ2-3; CDR3nt: TGTGCCAGCAGCTTCGAGCAGTTAGATACGCAGTATTTT; CDR3aa: CASSFEQLDTQYF
v_gene: TRBV7-8; abundance: .; d_gene: .; j_gene: TRBJ2-7; CDR3nt: TGTGCCAGCAGCGCCAGGGGCATCTACGAGCAGTACTTC; CDR3aa: CASSARGIYEQYF
v_gene: TRBV28; abundance: .; d_gene: .; j_gene: TRBJ2-3; CDR3nt: TGTGCCAGCAGTGACAGCGAAGACCCAGATACGCAGTATTTT; CDR3aa: CASSDSEDPDTQYF
v_gene: TRBV2; abundance: .; d_gene: .; j_gene: TRBJ2-7; CDR3nt: TGTGCCAGCAGCCGGACTCCGGGCTACGAGCAGTACTTC; CDR3aa: CASSRTPGYEQYF
v_gene: TRBV6-1; abundance: .; d_gene: .; j_gene: TRBJ2-5; CDR3nt: TGTGCCAGCAGTCCCGCCGGACCTGGGGCCCAGTACTTC; CDR3aa: CASSPAGPGAQYF
v_gene: TRBV19; abundance: .; d_gene: TRBD1; j_gene: TRBJ2-7; CDR3nt: TGTGCCAGTAGTATCGGGACAGGGGGCAACAACGAGCAGTACTTC; CDR3aa: CASSIGTGGNNEQYF
v_gene: TRBV10-3; abundance: .; d_gene: .; j_gene: TRBJ2-1; CDR3nt: TGTGCCATCAATTCTAACCACCTAAGCTCCTACAATGAGCAGTTCTTC; CDR3aa: CAINSNHLSSYNEQFF
v_gene: TRBV4-2; abundance: .; d_gene: TRBD1; j_gene: TRBJ2-2; CDR3nt: TGTGCCAGCAGCCCAGACAGGGGGTCGACCGGGGAGCTGTTTTTT; CDR3aa: CASSPDRGSTGELFF